The 30 T cell receptor beta chains listed next were all sequenced from one sample in a study of Tregs in tolerant kidney transplant recipients. Generated by immunoSEQ multiplex PCR, the TCRdb table keeps only in-frame clones and is missing some. In the table there are approximately 100,000 clones, roughly 93% of which are singletons. The material sequenced was CD4+ T cells from blood, taken before the transplant. These receptor sequences come from a human donor who received a combined kidney and bone marrow transplant.

The chain uses TRBV21-1 and TRBJ2-7; no DNA check was done on the table's D call, TRBD2. TRBV21-1 is a listed pseudogene. This CDR3 has 16 residues. CDR3 amino acids: CASSNNPPDGDYEQYF. In DNA, the CDR3 is TGTGCCAGCAGCAACAATCCCCCAGACGGGGACTACGAGCAGTACTTC.

V is TRBV7-3 and J is TRBJ2-7; no clear D gene. The J call could be wrong; TRBJ2-1 is a better fit for the DNA end. The CDR3 has 11 residues. Germline assignment: CDR1 SGHTA and CDR2 FQGTGA. The CDR3 bases are TGTGCCAGCAGCTTAGGAAGGGAGCAGTTCTTC. Protein product: CASSLGREQFF.

This clone is a singleton in its sample. The gene calls are TRBV7-6 and TRBJ2-3; TRBD2 matches at 9 bases. Trimming removed 1 base from V and 8 bases from J; junction bases left unmatched: 16. The CDR3 contains 18 residues. The germline CDR1 and CDR2 sequences are SGHVS and FNYEAQ. The CDR3 region has the DNA TGTGCCAGCAGCTTAGGGGTTAGCGGGGGCCGTACGCTAGGTACGCAGTATTTT. This codes for CASSLGVSGGRTLGTQYF.

V is TRBV15 and J is TRBJ2-7, with D tentatively TRBD2 (7 bases). CDR1 is LNHNV and CDR2 is YYDKDF in the germline V gene (reference sequence). There are 13 residues in the CDR3. V was shortened by 5 bases and J by 7 bases, with 15 bases between the two germline ends. The CDR3 reads CATSPRRGGEQYF. The CDR3 coding sequence is TGTGCCACCAGCCCCCGTAGGGGGGGGGAGCAGTACTTC.

The chain combines TRBV5-1 with TRBJ2-7; TRBD2 aligns across 13 bases. Unmatched junction bases numbered 10, after V lost 5 bases and J lost 5 bases. This CDR3 has 16 residues. Germline V gives CDR1 SGHRS, CDR2 YFSETQ. As DNA, the CDR3 is TGCGCCAGCAGTGTGGGACTAGCGGGGCTTTTTGACGAGCAGTACTTC. This translates into CASSVGLAGLFDEQYF.

This clone has a single count. This chain links TRBV18 with TRBJ1-1; TRBD1 might be the D (6 bases). Trimming took 1 base from V and 12 from J, leaving 18 bases between them. This CDR3 comprises 14 residues. The germline gives CDR1 KGHSH, CDR2 LQKENI. CDR3 sequence: CASSPLGGQRTPFF. The CDR3 DNA reads TGTGCCAGCTCACCACTGGGGGGGCAGCGTACGCCTTTCTTT.

The rearrangement uses TRBV30 and TRBJ2-5, with 10 bases matching TRBD1. The CDR3 runs to 18 residues. V lost 1 base, J lost 2 bases, and 13 bases stayed unmatched. Germline V CDR1 and CDR2: GTSNPN, SVGIG (reference sequence). DNA of the CDR3: TGTGCCTGGAGTGCCACCCGGACAGGGGGATACAAGCAAGAGACCCAGTACTTC. It is translated as CAWSATRTGGYKQETQYF.

This chain joins TRBV18 and TRBJ2-2; D is undetermined. CDR3 length equals 13 residues. Germline V gene data show CDR1 as KGHSH and CDR2 as LQKENI. Trimming shortened V by 4 bases and J by 4 bases, and 7 bases separated the two germline ends. The CDR3: CASSHSSTGELFF. The CDR3 DNA reads as TGTGCCAGCTCACATTCTTCCACCGGGGAGCTGTTTTTT.

The chain recombines TRBV15 with TRBJ2-6; 8 nucleotides match TRBD1. Germline V gene lookup returns CDR1 LNHNV and CDR2 YYDKDF (reference sequence). The CDR3 is 15 amino acids. J lost 2 bases, V lost 8 bases, and 5 bases had no gene match. The CDR3 sequence: CATEGRGPGANVLTF. CDR3 DNA: TGTGCCACCGAAGGCAGGGGGCCTGGGGCCAACGTCCTGACTTTC.

This chain connects TRBV29-1 to TRBJ1-2, with TRBD1 matching over 7 bases. J gave up 8 bases and V 7 bases, and 7 bases lay outside the gene matches. Germline CDR1 reads SQVTM; CDR2 reads ANQGSEA. This CDR3 has 11 residues. As DNA, the CDR3 is TGCAGCGGAGCAGGGGGATCGGGCTACACCTTC. Translation: CSGAGGSGYTF.

The chain joins TRBV7-2 to TRBJ1-2; TRBD1 matches 10 bases. In germline, CDR1 is SGHTA, CDR2 FQGNSA. CDR3 length equals 14 residues. The J segment lost 8 bases and the V segment lost 4 bases, leaving 7 bases of the junction unmatched. CDR3 amino acids: CASSSGTGVRGYTF. CDR3 coding DNA: TGTGCCAGCAGCTCCGGGACAGGGGTCAGAGGCTACACCTTC.

The rearrangement links TRBV2 to TRBJ2-7; 11 bases line up with TRBD1. This CDR3 is built from 15 residues. Germline V lookup: CDR1 SNHLY, CDR2 FYNNEI. The V and J ends lost 4 bases and 2 bases, in that order; junction bases with no gene match: 4. As DNA, the CDR3 is TGTGCCAGCAGTGCTTCGGGACAGGGGGCCTACGAGCAGTACTTC. This sequence encodes CASSASGQGAYEQYF.

This chain connects TRBV5-1 to TRBJ2-2; TRBD2 matches 9 bases. The CDR3 consists of 16 residues. Germline V gives CDR1 SGHRS, CDR2 YFSETQ. V dropped 0 bases and J dropped 3; count of bases not matched to a gene: 3. The CDR3 protein is CASSLVAGAYTGELFF. The CDR3 DNA is TGCGCCAGCAGCTTGGTAGCGGGGGCCTACACCGGGGAGCTGTTTTTT.

J is TRBJ1-1 and V is TRBV5-1; D unclear. From germline, CDR1 is SGHRS and CDR2 YFSETQ. The CDR3 is made up of 14 amino acids. Deletions cut 4 bases from V and 7 bases from J, with 17 bases between. The CDR3 DNA follows: TGCGCCAGCAGCGCCTATCCCCAGCGGGGTGAAGCTTTCTTT. This translates into CASSAYPQRGEAFF.

This chain joins TRBV9 and TRBJ2-2, with 8 nucleotides matching TRBD1. The CDR3 has 16 amino acids. Germline-derived CDR1 and CDR2 are SGDLS and YYNGEE. V lost 5 bases, J lost 4 bases, and 10 bases stayed unmatched. The DNA of the CDR3 is TGTGCCAGCAGGGCCGGGACAGGCAGTAGCACCGGGGAGCTGTTTTTT. It codes for CASRAGTGSSTGELFF.

V usage is TRBV19 and J usage is TRBJ2-5; D call uncertain. Judging by the DNA end, TRBJ2-7 fits better; the J call may be wrong. The CDR3 is 15 amino acids. CDR1 is LNHDA and CDR2 is SQIVND in the germline V gene (reference sequence). The DNA for the CDR3 is TGTGCCAGTAGTATTCGGCAGGCTGCTTCCTACGAGCAGTACTTC. The encoded protein is CASSIRQAASYEQYF.

In DNA form, the CDR3 reads TGTGCCAGCAGCTTAGTGTGGAGCTTAGCCGACACCGGGGAGCTGTTTTTT. Amino acid sequence: CASSLVWSLADTGELFF. The chain uses TRBV7-2 and TRBJ2-2; the D is unclear. Germline CDR1 is SGHTA and CDR2 is FQGNSA. V lost 1 base, J lost 3 bases, and 15 bases lay in between. The CDR3 sequence is 17 residues long.

V is TRBV11-3 and J is TRBJ1-2; 11 bases align to TRBD1. From germline, CDR1 is SGHNT and CDR2 YENEEA. The CDR3 is 15 amino acids. J was trimmed by 2 bases and V by 11 bases; bases with no gene match: 10. The CDR3 sequence is CASSGTGGTNYGYTF. The DNA of the CDR3 is TGTGCCTCATCCGGGACAGGGGGTACAAACTATGGCTACACCTTC.

The chain couples TRBV7-2 to TRBJ2-2; tentatively, D is TRBD2 (7 bases). This CDR3 spans 15 amino acids. Germline CDR1 is SGHTA and CDR2 is FQGNSA. V lost 6 bases to trimming and J lost 4 bases, with 15 bases between them. DNA of the CDR3: TGTGCCAGCAGATTCGGGGGGCTGAGCACCGGGGAGCTGTTTTTT. Translated, it gives CASRFGGLSTGELFF.

The chain links TRBV6-4 to TRBJ2-5; 12 bases are a match to TRBD2. V lost 2 bases and J lost 0; bases outside the gene matches: 16. CDR1 and CDR2 (germline): MRHNA, SNTAGT. The CDR3 length is 21 residues. The CDR3 DNA follows: TGTGCCAGCAGTGACCGGCTAGCGGGGGGGGCCCTCCCGAAATACCAAGAGACCCAGTACTTC. It is translated as CASSDRLAGGALPKYQETQYF.

The chain is built from TRBV6-5 and TRBJ1-2; 9 bases are shared with TRBD1. The CDR3 is 14 amino acids. Per germline, CDR1 MNHEY and CDR2 SVGAGI. Trimming cost V 6 bases and J 4 bases; bases outside gene matches: 6. Here the CDR3 DNA reads TGTGCCAGCAGCTGGACAGGGGAGGCCTATGGCTACACCTTC. It yields the protein CASSWTGEAYGYTF.

This chain uses TRBV7-3 with TRBJ1-2; 7 positions match TRBD1. The CDR3 is 14 amino acids. V was pared by 4 bases and J by 7 bases, with 9 bases of the junction left unmatched. CDR1 and CDR2 (germline): SGHTA, FQGTGA. The CDR3 sequence is CASSSEVQGTGYTF. The CDR3, as DNA: TGTGCCAGCAGCTCAGAAGTACAGGGGACTGGCTACACCTTC.

The V and J genes are TRBV5-1 and TRBJ1-4, with 7 bases lining up with TRBD1. Germline loops: CDR1 SGHRS, CDR2 YFSETQ. The CDR3 has 14 residues. Trimming took 1 base from V and 8 from J; bases not matched to a gene: 5. This CDR3 is CASSLTGEKEKLFF. Written as DNA, the CDR3 is TGCGCCAGCAGCTTGACAGGGGAAAAAGAAAAACTGTTTTTT.

V and J are TRBV6-5 and TRBJ2-1; 12 bases line up with TRBD2. J gave up 7 bases and V 8 bases, and 9 bases lay outside the gene matches. The CDR3 length is 15 residues. Germline CDR1 reads MNHEY; CDR2 reads SVGAGI. CDR3 loop: CASSRLAGDENEQFF. In DNA form, the CDR3 reads TGTGCCAGCTCTCGACTAGCGGGAGATGAAAATGAGCAGTTCTTC.

This clone came up a few times. The chain carries TRBV5-1 and TRBJ2-5, with D possibly matching TRBD2 (7 bases). The CDR3 runs 15 residues. Trimming removed 6 bases from V and 6 bases from J, with 21 bases in between. The germline CDR1 and CDR2 sequences are SGHRS and YFSETQ. The CDR3 loop is CASTRGLAEQQTQYF. The CDR3 DNA reads as TGCGCCAGCACTCGGGGGCTAGCGGAGCAACAGACCCAGTACTTC.

The chain carries TRBV30 and TRBJ1-2; no clear D. This CDR3 region has 12 residues. Per the germline V gene, CDR1 is GTSNPN and CDR2 is SVGIG (reference sequence). V gave up 6 bases and J gave up 1 base, with 9 bases separating them. This CDR3 reads CACSHNNYGYTF. The CDR3 DNA is TGTGCCTGTTCGCACAATAACTATGGCTACACCTTC.

The chain joins TRBV21-1 to TRBJ1-2; no check of the table's D call, TRBD1, against the DNA was made. TRBV21-1 is a pseudogene. This CDR3 spans 13 amino acids. The CDR3 DNA is TGTGCCACCGCACAGGGCGCGCACTATGGCTACACCTTC. This sequence encodes CATAQGAHYGYTF.

J is TRBJ1-3 and V is TRBV4-1; D remains unclear. This CDR3 has 14 amino acids. The V gene's germline CDR1 is MGHRA and CDR2 YSYEKL. V shed 2 bases and J shed 4 bases, with 9 bases lying between them. The CDR3 is CASSQQYRGNTIYF. CDR3 nucleotide sequence: TGCGCCAGCAGCCAACAGTATCGAGGAAACACCATATATTTT.

The J gene is TRBJ1-2, the V gene TRBV11-3, with 10 nucleotides matching TRBD1. This CDR3 contains 15 residues. V shed 5 bases, J shed 7 bases, and the junction held 10 bases outside the gene matches. CDR1 is SGHNT, CDR2 YENEEA, per germline. Here the CDR3 DNA reads TGTGCCAGCAGCCCTGGGACAGGGGAAACGGGTGGCTACACCTTC. This sequence encodes CASSPGTGETGGYTF.

The rearrangement uses TRBV11-2 and TRBJ1-1; a weak D match, TRBD1 (6 bases). This CDR3 is built from 16 residues. Trimming removed 0 bases from V and 1 base from J, with 12 bases in between. Germline CDR1 SGHAT, CDR2 FQNNGV. CDR3 sequence reads: CASSLERLQGNTEAFF. DNA of the CDR3: TGTGCCAGCAGCTTAGAACGGCTACAGGGGAACACTGAAGCTTTCTTT.